One and the same sample provided the 20 T cell receptor beta chains below, sequenced in a study of T-cell memory formation after mild COVID-19. TCRdb recomputed calls from the 5' RACE reads with MiXCR, one row per CDR3 protein. The data contain over 300,000 distinct CDR3 sequences, about 20% of them singletons. The sequenced sample consisted of PBMCs or a T cell subset sorted from them (not recorded which). The receptor set was obtained from a man between 18 and 35 years old who had mild COVID-19 (a few samples of this study predate the infection). Cell type and time point are not known.

A remark on this clonotype: Sequence at one end of the junction differs from germline and may be a read error. V gene TRBV3-1 combines with J gene TRBJ2-3; 10 positions match TRBD2. The germline CDR1 and CDR2 sequences are LGHDT and YNNKEL (reference sequence). The CDR3 has 15 amino acids. The CDR3: CASTQAGGFTDTQYF. The CDR3 DNA reads TGTGCCAGCACCCAAGCGGGGGGGTTCACAGATACGCAGTATTTT.

The V call is TRBV18, the J call TRBJ2-5; D may be TRBD1 or TRBD2 (5 bases each). Germline CDR1 KGHSH, CDR2 LQKENI. Trimming left V 3 bases short and J 1 base short, with 12 bases between. This CDR3 comprises 15 residues. The CDR3, as DNA: TGTGCCAGCTCACCTCCGGGACCGCGCCAAGAGACCCAGTACTTC. The encoded protein is CASSPPGPRQETQYF.

This clonotype occurred a few times. CDR3 in DNA: TGTGCCAGCTCACCACCTTCCAGGGAGGGGACTGAAGCTTTCTTT. Translating gives CASSPPSREGTEAFF. The rearrangement joins TRBV18 to TRBJ1-1, with a possible D match to TRBD1 (5 bases). Trimming left V 0 bases short and J 5 bases short, with 13 bases between. The CDR3 sequence is 15 residues long. Germline values: CDR1 KGHSH, CDR2 LQKENI. Complete variable domain (other parts from reference TRBV18 and TRBJ1-1): NAGVMQNPRHLVRRRGQEARLRCSPMKGHSHVYWYRQLPEEGLKFMVYLQKENIIDESGMPKERFSAEFPKEGPSILRIQQVVRGDSAAYFCASSPPSREGTEAFFGQGTRLTVV.

This clonotype was found a few times. The V and J genes are TRBV6-6 and TRBJ1-6; no firm D call. The germline CDR1 and CDR2 sequences are MNHNY and SVGAGI (reference sequence). The CDR3 is 14 amino acids. V was shortened by 5 bases and J by 8 bases, with 13 bases between the two germline ends. The CDR3: CASSQTRSYSPLHF. CDR3 bases: TGTGCCAGCAGTCAGACACGGAGTTATTCACCCCTCCACTTT.

This clonotype has only a few counts. The chain has TRBV6-6 and TRBJ1-2; D possibly corresponds to TRBD1 (5 bases). V dropped 8 bases and J dropped 11 bases, with 18 bases sitting between them. CDR1 and CDR2 (germline): MNHNY, SVGAGI (reference sequence). The CDR3 consists of 12 residues. The CDR3 protein is CASYTGDGEYTF. CDR3 DNA: TGTGCCAGCTATACCGGGGACGGCGAATACACCTTC.

This clonotype occurred a few times. CDR3 protein: CASSAGEPQHF. The DNA for the CDR3 is TGTGCCAGCAGTGCCGGTGAGCCCCAGCATTTT. V and J are TRBV6-2 or TRBV6-3 and TRBJ1-5; unclear D gene. The CDR3 extends over 11 amino acids. V lost 5 bases to trimming and J lost 8 bases, with 7 bases between them. Germline assignment: CDR1 MNHEY and CDR2 SVGEGT.

The rearrangement links TRBV4-2 to TRBJ2-5; D remains ambiguous. From germline, CDR1 is LGHNA and CDR2 YNFKEQ. V was pared by 2 bases and J by 4 bases, with 14 bases between. The CDR3 totals 15 residues. The CDR3 DNA sequence: TGTGCCAGCAGCCAAAAGTCGGACCAAGGAGAGACCCAGTACTTC. Protein sequence: CASSQKSDQGETQYF.

This clonotype was seen a handful of times. The CDR3 DNA is TGTGCCAGCAGGCGCAGGGAGTCGGATACGCAGTATTTT. Translating it yields CASRRRESDTQYF. The chain employs TRBV27 and TRBJ2-3; D could derive from TRBD1 or TRBD2 (5 bases each). Looked up from germline, CDR1 is MNHEY and CDR2 is SMNVEV (reference sequence). The CDR3 extends over 13 amino acids. V was trimmed by 6 bases and J by 6 bases, leaving 13 bases between them.

In its sample, this clonotype was seen many times. The chain recombines TRBV6-6 with TRBJ2-3, with a weak D call TRBD2 (7 bases). Trimming removed 4 bases at V and 4 bases at J, with 9 bases between. Germline CDR1 and CDR2: MNHNY and SVGAGI (reference sequence). This CDR3 has 13 amino acids. The CDR3 region is CASSWGGPDTQYF. CDR3 nucleotides: TGTGCCAGCAGTTGGGGGGGCCCAGATACGCAGTATTTT.

The chain combines TRBV7-2 with TRBJ1-1, with D perhaps TRBD1 (6 bases). Trimming stripped 2 bases from V and 2 bases from J, with 12 bases between. The CDR3 has 15 amino acids. The germline V gene encodes CDR1 SGHTA and CDR2 FQGNSA. The CDR3 region is CASSLRRGANTEAFF. Here the CDR3 DNA reads TGTGCCAGCAGCTTACGCAGGGGCGCTAACACTGAAGCTTTCTTT.

This chain joins TRBV20-1 and TRBJ2-1, with 10 bases fitting TRBD2. Trimming removed 1 base from V and 7 bases from J; junction bases left unmatched: 4. This CDR3 is built from 14 residues. CDR1 and CDR2 from the germline V gene are DFQATT and SNEGSKA (reference sequence). CDR3 nucleotides: TGCAGTGCTAGAGCCCTAGCGGGGGTAAATGAGCAGTTCTTC. Translating gives CSARALAGVNEQFF.

This clonotype has a single count. This could be a read error, since a much larger clone is one nucleotide away. This rearrangement joins TRBV7-8 to TRBJ2-1, with D unclear. The CDR3 consists of 14 residues. CDR1 SGHVS and CDR2 FQNEAQ come from the germline V gene. V was shortened by 6 bases and J by 8 bases, with 17 bases between the two germline ends. Here the CDR3 reads CASRLRPELYEQFF. For the CDR3, the DNA is TGTGCCAGCAGATTACGCCCAGAACTTTATGAGCAGTTCTTC.

This clonotype was seen a handful of times. The genes are TRBV12-3 or TRBV12-4 and TRBJ1-6, with D hard to call. This CDR3 has 12 amino acids. Between the trimmed V and J ends, which lost 6 bases and 6 bases, there was a span of 6 bases. The CDR3 DNA reads TGTGCCAGCAGGGACTTTAATTCACCCCTCCACTTT. Translation: CASRDFNSPLHF.

This clonotype was found a few times. The chain is built from TRBV12-3 or TRBV12-4 and TRBJ2-3; possibly TRBD2 for D (6 bases). The CDR3 consists of 15 residues. The V and J ends lost 5 bases and 2 bases respectively, with 14 bases between them. The CDR3 coding sequence is TGTGCCAGCAGTGGATCCCCGGGACTCACAGATACGCAGTATTTT. It is translated as CASSGSPGLTDTQYF.

The sample holds a few counts of this clonotype. The chain is built from TRBV13 and TRBJ1-6; TRBD1 matches at 8 bases. V lost 5 bases to trimming and J lost 6 bases; unmatched junction nucleotides: 3. CDR1 and CDR2 (germline): PRHDT, FYEKMQ (reference sequence). The CDR3 is 14 amino acids. The CDR3 coding sequence is TGTGCCAGCAGCACCGACAGGGGTAATTCACCCCTCCACTTT. Encoded protein: CASSTDRGNSPLHF.

In its sample, this clonotype was seen many times. CDR3 in amino acids: CASSYSTGTGELFF. In DNA form, the CDR3 reads TGTGCCAGCAGTTACTCGACCGGGACCGGGGAGCTGTTTTTT. The V and J genes are TRBV6-5 and TRBJ2-2; D remains ambiguous. The CDR3 totals 14 residues. Germline CDR1 MNHEY, CDR2 SVGAGI. The V end was cut by 0 bases, the J end by 5 bases, with 7 bases between.

This clonotype was counted at least ten times. The rearrangement joins TRBV18 to TRBJ1-1; 10 bases match TRBD1. Losses at the gene ends were 4 bases for V and 5 bases for J; bases not matched to a gene: 7. The CDR3 runs 15 residues. Germline-derived CDR1 and CDR2 are KGHSH and LQKENI. In nucleotides, the CDR3 is TGTGCCAGCTCACTTCGGACAGGGGGTTGGACTGAAGCTTTCTTT. Protein: CASSLRTGGWTEAFF.

This clonotype showed up just a few times. The CDR3 reads CASSSGNGAFF. As DNA, the CDR3 is TGTGCCAGCAGTTCCGGTAATGGAGCTTTCTTT. J is TRBJ1-1 and V is TRBV27, with D unclear. V shed 4 bases and J shed 10 bases, with 10 bases lying between them. This CDR3 contains 11 residues. Germline assignment: CDR1 MNHEY and CDR2 SMNVEV (reference sequence).

The rearrangement links TRBV6-6 to TRBJ1-2, with a tentative D call TRBD1 (5 bases). This CDR3 comprises 13 residues. V was shortened by 11 bases and J by 2 bases, with 15 bases between the two germline ends. Per the germline V gene, CDR1 is MNHNY and CDR2 is SVGAGI (reference sequence). The CDR3 sequence is CALSRDGNYGYTF. DNA of the CDR3: TGTGCCCTAAGCCGGGACGGGAACTATGGCTACACCTTC.

The CDR3 DNA sequence: TGTGCCAGCAGCGTAACCCGGACAGGATGGGCGAGCACCTTC. Translation gives CASSVTRTGWASTF. The rearrangement uses TRBV9 and TRBJ1-2; TRBD1 agrees at 7 bases. V dropped 1 base and J dropped 13; count of bases not matched to a gene: 13. The germline gives CDR1 SGDLS, CDR2 YYNGEE. The CDR3 is 14 residues long.